A selection of T cell receptor beta chains follows, all from one sample in a study of blood T cell repertoires in COVID-19. Libraries were prepared by immunoSEQ multiplex PCR; TCRdb keeps only in-frame clonotypes and omits some of them. The data hold some 140,000 clones, with 80% to 90% observed a single time. Sequencing input: peripheral blood. The receptors were gathered from a human donor in a cohort sampled during active COVID-19. Each CDR3 is given with its conserved first and last residue. D genes are given only for firm matches. Rows may omit the clone size; those that give it use once, few, many or a size class.

j_call v_call clone_size d_call cdr3_aa cdr3_nt
TRBJ2-3 TRBV6-1 - TRBD2 CASSELAGAPSTDTQYF TGTGCCAGCAGTGAACTAGCGGGTGCCCCTAGCACAGATACGCAGTATTTT
TRBJ1-1 TRBV5-4 few - CASSLEPFGVNTEAFF TGTGCCAGCAGCTTGGAACCGTTCGGGGTGAACACTGAAGCTTTCTTT
TRBJ2-2 TRBV19 few - CASSIVVTGELFF TGTGCCAGTAGTATTGTAGTCACCGGGGAGCTGTTTTTT
TRBJ2-7 TRBV24-1 - - CATRTPLKPTGYEQYF TGTGCCACCAGGACACCCTTAAAACCTACAGGCTACGAGCAGTACTTC
TRBJ1-1 TRBV3-1/TRBV3-2 - - CASSQVGGNTEAFF TGTGCCAGCAGCCAAGTGGGGGGAAACACTGAAGCTTTCTTT
TRBJ2-2 TRBV3-1/TRBV3-2 - - CASSQGQISGELFF TGTGCCAGCAGCCAAGGACAGATTTCCGGGGAGCTGTTTTTT
TRBJ1-1 TRBV5-8 - TRBD1 CASSLVDRARTTEAFF TGTGCCAGCAGCTTAGTAGACAGGGCAAGGACCACTGAAGCTTTCTTT
TRBJ1-1 TRBV29-1 - - CSAGGGTATEAFF TGCAGCGCCGGTGGGGGGACGGCCACTGAAGCTTTCTTT
TRBJ2-3 TRBV6-5 - TRBD2 CASRSAGGTDTQYF TGTGCCAGCAGATCGGCGGGGGGTACAGATACGCAGTATTTT
TRBJ2-7 TRBV7-8 - TRBD2 CASSLVVGRGGNEQYF TGTGCCAGCAGCTTAGTCGTAGGGCGGGGGGGCAACGAGCAGTACTTC